Following are 7 T cell receptor beta chains from one sample sequenced in a study of cytomegalovirus exposure and HLA in healthy donors. Repertoires were generated with immunoSEQ multiplex PCR, while TCRdb's copy carries only in-frame clones and drops some. This sample has approximately 82,000 clones; about 95% occur once, and the top ten carry around 0.69%. What was sequenced was PBMCs. The receptors come from a woman aged 18-35 years in good health and CMV-seronegative.

This chain uses TRBV6-5 with TRBJ2-4, with a weak D call TRBD1 (5 bases). With 5 bases removed from V and 1 base from J, the gap between germline ends came to 12 bases. CDR3 length: 15 amino acids. CDR1 MNHEY and CDR2 SVGAGI come from the germline V gene. This CDR3 reads CASSKGRGAKNIQYF. The CDR3 nucleotides read TGTGCCAGCAGTAAGGGAAGGGGCGCCAAAAACATTCAGTACTTC.

The V and J genes are TRBV5-1 and TRBJ2-1, with 11 bases fitting TRBD2. Trimming took 0 bases from V and 6 from J; bases not matched to a gene: 8. The CDR3 length is 17 residues. Looked up from germline, CDR1 is SGHRS and CDR2 is YFSETQ. CDR3 sequence reads: CASSLGLAGGWGNEQFF. CDR3 DNA: TGCGCCAGCAGCTTGGGCCTAGCGGGAGGTTGGGGCAATGAGCAGTTCTTC.

The chain couples TRBV4-1 to TRBJ2-1, with TRBD2 identical over 7 bases. CDR3 size: 17 residues. The germline V gene has CDR1 MGHRA and CDR2 YSYEKL. The ends lost 0 bases at V and 10 bases at J; junction bases unmatched: 15. CDR3 in amino acids: CASSQELGLADLREQFF. The CDR3 bases are TGCGCCAGCAGCCAAGAATTAGGGCTAGCGGACCTACGGGAGCAGTTCTTC.

V and J are TRBV29-1 and TRBJ2-1, with a possible D match to TRBD2 (5 bases). CDR1 is SQVTM and CDR2 is ANQGSEA in the germline V gene. Trimming pared 4 bases from V and 9 bases from J, leaving 22 bases between. This CDR3 has 15 amino acids. CDR3 loop: CSVGERGVRVTEQFF. CDR3 sequence (DNA): TGCAGCGTTGGGGAACGGGGAGTTAGGGTCACTGAGCAGTTCTTC.

This sequence joins TRBV5-6 and TRBJ1-4, with 8 bases fitting TRBD1. The length of the CDR3 is 14 residues. V dropped 2 bases and J dropped 6; count of bases not matched to a gene: 3. Germline V CDR1 and CDR2: SGHDT, YYEEEE. CDR3 region: CASSFQGAHEKLFF. The CDR3 DNA is TGTGCCAGCAGCTTTCAGGGGGCACATGAAAAACTGTTTTTT.

V is TRBV7-2 and J is TRBJ2-2; TRBD2 matches 13 bases. V trimming: 5 bases; J trimming: 6 bases; junction bases outside the gene matches: 6. Germline V lookup: CDR1 SGHTA, CDR2 FQGNSA. This CDR3 has 16 residues. DNA for the CDR3: TGTGCCAGCAGCCCTACTAGCGGGAGGGCCTCCGGGGAGCTGTTTTTT. Protein product: CASSPTSGRASGELFF.

This clone was seen only once. The J gene is TRBJ1-5, the V gene TRBV19; 10 nucleotides agree with TRBD1. CDR1 is LNHDA, CDR2 SQIVND, per germline (reference sequence). The CDR3 totals 16 residues. J was trimmed by 5 bases and V by 7 bases; bases with no gene match: 11. The CDR3 DNA is TGTGCCAGTACCCCCGGTGGGACAGGGGTGGATCAGCCCCAGCATTTT. Protein product: CASTPGGTGVDQPQHF.